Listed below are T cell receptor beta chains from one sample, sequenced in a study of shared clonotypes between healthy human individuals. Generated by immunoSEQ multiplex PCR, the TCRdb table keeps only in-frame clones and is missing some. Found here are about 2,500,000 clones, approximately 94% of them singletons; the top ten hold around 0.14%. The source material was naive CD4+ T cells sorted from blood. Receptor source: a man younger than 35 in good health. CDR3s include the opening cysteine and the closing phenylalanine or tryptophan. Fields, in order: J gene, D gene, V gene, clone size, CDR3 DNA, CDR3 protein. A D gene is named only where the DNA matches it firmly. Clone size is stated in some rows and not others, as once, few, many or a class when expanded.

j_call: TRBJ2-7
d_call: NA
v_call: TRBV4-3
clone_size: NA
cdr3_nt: TGCGCCAGCAGCCAAGCGCCCGGGGCGCAGTCCTACGAGCAGTACTTC
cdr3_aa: CASSQAPGAQSYEQYF

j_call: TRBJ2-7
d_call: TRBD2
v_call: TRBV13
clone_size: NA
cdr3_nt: TGTGCCAGCAACAAAGCGGGAGGGCCTTACGAGCAGTACTTC
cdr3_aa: CASNKAGGPYEQYF

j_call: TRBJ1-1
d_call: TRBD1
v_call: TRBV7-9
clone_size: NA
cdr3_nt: TGTGCCAGCAGCTTCTCGGGACAGGGGTTGGGCACTGAAGCTTTCTTT
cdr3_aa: CASSFSGQGLGTEAFF

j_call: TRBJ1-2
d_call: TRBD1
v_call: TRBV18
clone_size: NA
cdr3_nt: TGTGCCAGCTCACCGGGGACAGACCCAAACTATGGCTACACCTTC
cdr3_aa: CASSPGTDPNYGYTF

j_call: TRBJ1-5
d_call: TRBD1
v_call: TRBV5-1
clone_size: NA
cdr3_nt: TGCGCCAGCAGCCTCACAGGGGGAAGCAATCAGCCCCAGCATTTT
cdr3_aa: CASSLTGGSNQPQHF

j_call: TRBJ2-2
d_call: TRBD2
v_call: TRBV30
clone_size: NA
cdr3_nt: TGTGCCTGGAGAGGGACTAGCGGGAACACCGGGGAGCTGTTTTTT
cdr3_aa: CAWRGTSGNTGELFF

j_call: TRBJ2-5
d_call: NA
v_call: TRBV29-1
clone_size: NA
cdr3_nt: TGCAGCGTTGAGAAGGGGGTCCGGGAGACCCAGTACTTC
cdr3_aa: CSVEKGVRETQYF

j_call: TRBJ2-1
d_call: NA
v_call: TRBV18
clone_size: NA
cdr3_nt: TGTGCCAGCTCAGAAACTACTAGAAGATGGGGGTTCTTC
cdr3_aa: CASSETTRRWGFF

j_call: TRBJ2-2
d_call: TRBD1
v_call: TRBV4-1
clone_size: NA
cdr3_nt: TGCGCCAGCAGCCAAAAACCCCAGGGGGCTACCGGGGAGCTGTTTTTT
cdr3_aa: CASSQKPQGATGELFF

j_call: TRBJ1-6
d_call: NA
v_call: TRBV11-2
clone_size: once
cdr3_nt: TGTGCCAGCAGCTTAGATCAGGCGGGGAAATTCTATAATTCACCCCTCCACTTT
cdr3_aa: CASSLDQAGKFYNSPLHF

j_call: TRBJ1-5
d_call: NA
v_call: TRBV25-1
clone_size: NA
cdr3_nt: TGTGCCAGCAGTGAGGAATTCAATCAGCCCCAGCATTTT
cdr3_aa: CASSEEFNQPQHF

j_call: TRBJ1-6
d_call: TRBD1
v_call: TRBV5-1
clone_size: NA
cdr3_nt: TGCGCCAGCAGCCTCCGGACAGGGCGGGATTCACCCCTCCACTTT
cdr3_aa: CASSLRTGRDSPLHF

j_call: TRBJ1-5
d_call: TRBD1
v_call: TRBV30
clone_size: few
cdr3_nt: TGTGCCTGGAGTGTACGGAAAGGGACAGGCAATCAGCCCCAGCATTTT
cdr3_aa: CAWSVRKGTGNQPQHF

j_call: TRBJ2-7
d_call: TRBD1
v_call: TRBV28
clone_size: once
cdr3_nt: TGTGCCAGCACCCCGGGGACAGGTATATGGGACTTC
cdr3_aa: CASTPGTGIWDF

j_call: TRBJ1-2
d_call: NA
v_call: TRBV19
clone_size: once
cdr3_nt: TGTGCCAGTCGCACCTCAGGCGGCTCTAACTATGGCTACACCTTC
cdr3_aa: CASRTSGGSNYGYTF

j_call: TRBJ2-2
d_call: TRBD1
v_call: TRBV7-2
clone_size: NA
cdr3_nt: TGTGCCAGCAGCCGGGGACAGGGGTACGGGGAGCTGTTTTTT
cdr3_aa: CASSRGQGYGELFF

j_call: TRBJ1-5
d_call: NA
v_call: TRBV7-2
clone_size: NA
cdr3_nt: TGTGCCAGCAGTCCCGGAGTTTATAGCAATCAGCCCCAGCATTTT
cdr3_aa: CASSPGVYSNQPQHF

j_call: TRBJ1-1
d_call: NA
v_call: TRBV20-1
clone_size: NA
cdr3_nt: TGCAGTGCTGAGGCCCCTAGGGCTTTCTTT
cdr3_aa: CSAEAPRAFF

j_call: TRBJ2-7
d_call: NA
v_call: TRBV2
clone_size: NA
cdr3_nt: TGTGCCAGCAGTCGAGAGACGTTCGGTTCCTACGAGCAGTACTTC
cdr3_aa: CASSRETFGSYEQYF

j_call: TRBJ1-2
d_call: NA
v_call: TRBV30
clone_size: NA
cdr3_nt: TGTGCCTGGAGTCGAACTAACTATGGCTACACCTTC
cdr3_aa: CAWSRTNYGYTF

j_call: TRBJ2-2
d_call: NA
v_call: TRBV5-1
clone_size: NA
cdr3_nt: TGCGCCAGCAGCTTATCTGGGAAAAGCACCGGGGAGCTGTTTTTT
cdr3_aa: CASSLSGKSTGELFF

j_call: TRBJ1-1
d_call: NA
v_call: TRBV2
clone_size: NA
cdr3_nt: TGTGCCAGCAGTGACCGCCACTCTGAAGCTTTCTTT
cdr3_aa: CASSDRHSEAFF

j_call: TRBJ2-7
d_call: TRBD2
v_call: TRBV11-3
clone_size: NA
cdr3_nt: TGTGCCAGCAGCCCCGGGACTAGCGGCCCTAACGGCGAGCAGTACTTC
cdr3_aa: CASSPGTSGPNGEQYF

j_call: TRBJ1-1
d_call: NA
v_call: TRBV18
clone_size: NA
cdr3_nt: TGTGCCAGCTCACCAATGCTTGAATTGGCCACTGAAGCTTTCTTT
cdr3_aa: CASSPMLELATEAFF

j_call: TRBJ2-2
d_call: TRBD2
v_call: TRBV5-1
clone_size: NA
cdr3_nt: TGCGCCAGCAGCTTGGCGGGACTACCGAACACCGGGGAGCTGTTTTTT
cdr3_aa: CASSLAGLPNTGELFF

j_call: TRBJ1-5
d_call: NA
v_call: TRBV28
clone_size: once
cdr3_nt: TGTGCCAGCAGTCTCCAACGGGGAAATCGCAATCAGCCCCAGCATTTT
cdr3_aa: CASSLQRGNRNQPQHF

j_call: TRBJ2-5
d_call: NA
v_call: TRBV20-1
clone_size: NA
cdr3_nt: TGCAGTGCCCTCGCCGAGACCCAGTACTTC
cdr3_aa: CSALAETQYF

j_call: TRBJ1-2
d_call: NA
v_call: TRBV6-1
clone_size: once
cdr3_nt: TGTGCCAGCAGACTTAGGGGGGAAAACTATGGCTACACCTTC
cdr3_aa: CASRLRGENYGYTF

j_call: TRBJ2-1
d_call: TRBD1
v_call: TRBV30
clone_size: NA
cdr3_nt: TGTGCCTGGAGCGAGGGACAGGGTTTGGCTGAGCAGTTCTTC
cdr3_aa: CAWSEGQGLAEQFF

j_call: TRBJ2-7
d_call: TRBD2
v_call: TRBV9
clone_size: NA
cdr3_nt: TGTGCCAGCAGCGTAGAGCCCCAGCGGGGTTACCTGTACTCCTACGAGCAGTACTTC
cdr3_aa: CASSVEPQRGYLYSYEQYF

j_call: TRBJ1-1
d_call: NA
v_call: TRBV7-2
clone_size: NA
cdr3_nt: TGTGCCAGCAGCCGGGGCGGGGTTTTGACCACTGAAGCTTTCTTT
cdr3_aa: CASSRGGVLTTEAFF

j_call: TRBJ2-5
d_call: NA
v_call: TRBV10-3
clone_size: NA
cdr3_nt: TGTGCCATCGCCGCCGGGAGCCAAGAGACCCAGTACTTC
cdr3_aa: CAIAAGSQETQYF

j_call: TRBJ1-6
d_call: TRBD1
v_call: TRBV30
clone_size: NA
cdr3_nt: TGTGCCTGGAGGGCGGGACAGGGTAAATCACCCCTCCACTTT
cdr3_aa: CAWRAGQGKSPLHF

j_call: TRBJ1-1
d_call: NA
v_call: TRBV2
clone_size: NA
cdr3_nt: TGTGCCACGGGGGGAATCGGGAACACTGAAGCTTTCTTT
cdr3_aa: CATGGIGNTEAFF

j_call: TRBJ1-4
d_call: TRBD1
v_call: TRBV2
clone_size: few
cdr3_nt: TGTGCCAGCACCGGGGGGACAGGGGGAAATGAAAAACTGTTTTTT
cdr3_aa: CASTGGTGGNEKLFF

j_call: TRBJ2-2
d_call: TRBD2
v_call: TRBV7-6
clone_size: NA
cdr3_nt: TGTGCCAGCAGCGGTCGAAGCGGGAGTGCCGGGGAGCTGTTTTTT
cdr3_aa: CASSGRSGSAGELFF

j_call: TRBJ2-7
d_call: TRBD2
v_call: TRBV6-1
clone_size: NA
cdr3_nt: TGTGACATTCTAGCGGGGGGGCACTACGAGCAGTACTTC
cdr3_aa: CDILAGGHYEQYF

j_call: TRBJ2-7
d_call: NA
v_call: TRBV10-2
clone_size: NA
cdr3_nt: TGCGCCAGCAGTGACCCCTGGACAAACCGACAGGGAGGTACCTACGAGCAGTACTTC
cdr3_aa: CASSDPWTNRQGGTYEQYF

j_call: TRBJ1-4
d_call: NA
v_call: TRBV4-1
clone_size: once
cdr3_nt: TGCGCCAGCAGGAGAACAGGTCCCCCTAATGAAAAACTGTTTTTT
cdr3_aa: CASRRTGPPNEKLFF

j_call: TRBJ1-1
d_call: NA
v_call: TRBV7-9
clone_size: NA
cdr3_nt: TGTGCCAGCAGCTTAATGAAGAACACTGAAGCTTTCTTT
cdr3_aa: CASSLMKNTEAFF

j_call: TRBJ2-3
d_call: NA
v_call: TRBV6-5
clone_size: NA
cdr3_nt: TGTGCCAGCAGCCCCGGGCAGGGGAGGGTGGATACGCAGTATTTT
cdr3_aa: CASSPGQGRVDTQYF

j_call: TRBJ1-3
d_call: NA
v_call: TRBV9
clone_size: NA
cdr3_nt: TGTGCCAGCAGCGTAGATGGGGGAAACACCATATATTTT
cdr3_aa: CASSVDGGNTIYF

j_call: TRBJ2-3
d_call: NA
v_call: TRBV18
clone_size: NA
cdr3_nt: TGTGCCAGCTCACCAAGCCAGACTAAAACAGATACGCAGTATTTT
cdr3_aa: CASSPSQTKTDTQYF

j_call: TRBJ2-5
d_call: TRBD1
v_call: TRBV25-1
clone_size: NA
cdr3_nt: TGTGCCACCTCGGACAGGGGAGAGACCCAGTACTTC
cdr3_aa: CATSDRGETQYF

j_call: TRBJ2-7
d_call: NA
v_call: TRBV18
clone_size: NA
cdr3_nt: TGTGCCAGCTCACCACACAGGGACTACGAGCAGTACTTC
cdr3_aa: CASSPHRDYEQYF

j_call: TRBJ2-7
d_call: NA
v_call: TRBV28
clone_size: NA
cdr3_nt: TGTGCCAGCAGTTTATATGGGAACTACGAGCAGTACTTC
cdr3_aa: CASSLYGNYEQYF

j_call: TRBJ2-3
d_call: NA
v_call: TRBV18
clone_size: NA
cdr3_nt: TGTGCCAGCTCTGAGGGGTTCACAGATACGCAGTATTTT
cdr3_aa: CASSEGFTDTQYF

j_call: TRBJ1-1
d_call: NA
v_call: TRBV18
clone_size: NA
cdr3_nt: TGTGCCAGCTCACCAGCAAAGCTAACTGAAGCTTTCTTT
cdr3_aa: CASSPAKLTEAFF

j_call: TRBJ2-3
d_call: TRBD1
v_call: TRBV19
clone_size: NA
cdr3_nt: TGTGCCAGTAGTATAGCGGGACAGGGTAGAGATACGCAGTATTTT
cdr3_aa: CASSIAGQGRDTQYF

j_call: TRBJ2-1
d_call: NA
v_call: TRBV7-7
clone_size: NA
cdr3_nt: TGTGCTAGCAGCTTAACGGGGGCAGAGCAGTTCTTC
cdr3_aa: CASSLTGAEQFF

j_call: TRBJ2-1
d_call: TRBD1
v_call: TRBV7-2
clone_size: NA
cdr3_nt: TGTGCCAGCAACCCGGGACAGAGCTACAATGAGCAGTTCTTC
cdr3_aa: CASNPGQSYNEQFF

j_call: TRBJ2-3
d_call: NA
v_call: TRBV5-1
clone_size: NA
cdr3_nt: TGCGCCAGCAGCTTGACTGGGGGGAACACAGATACGCAGTATTTT
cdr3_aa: CASSLTGGNTDTQYF